This passage covers 18 T cell receptor beta chains from one sample sequenced in a study of T-cell reconstitution after alpha-beta-depleted transplantation in children. General observations from the study: Counts and diversity of T cells one year after transplant came mostly from newly produced T cells.

These receptors are not linked to any known antigen. Unique molecular identifiers tagged the TCRbeta library. TCRdb passed the PCR reads through MiXCR, listing each CDR3 protein once. The sample holds about 300,000 distinct CDR3 sequences; 7.5% to 9% are singletons and the top ten take 8.5% to 9.5%. The sample consisted of peripheral blood, taken 360 days after TCRalphabeta/CD19-depleted stem cell transplant. All receptors come from a female patient between 2 and 10 years old who had a stem cell transplant for Fanconi anemia, so the T cells may come from the graft donor.

The chain recombines TRBV6-2 or TRBV6-3 with TRBJ2-3, with D possibly being TRBD2 (7 bases). From germline, CDR1 is MNHEY and CDR2 SVGEGT. This CDR3 is built from 15 residues. V was clipped by 11 bases and J by 6 bases, with 24 bases between them. The CDR3 DNA follows: TGTGCCGGAGCCTGGGGGGGCCTCCCCACGGATACGCAGTATTTT. Translating it yields CAGAWGGLPTDTQYF.

This clonotype was detected only a few times. The rearrangement links TRBV7-9 to TRBJ2-7; D may be TRBD1 or TRBD2 (5 bases each). V was clipped by 4 bases and J by 2 bases, with 18 bases between them. Germline CDR1 is SEHNR and CDR2 is FQNEAQ (reference sequence). The CDR3 is 16 amino acids. The CDR3 sequence is CASSSISGTEPYEQYF. The DNA of the CDR3 is TGTGCCAGCAGCTCCATAAGTGGGACGGAACCCTACGAGCAGTACTTC. Filled out from reference TRBV7-9 and TRBJ2-7, the complete variable domain reads DTGVSQNPRHKITKRGQNVTFRCDPISEHNRLYWYRQTLGQGPEFLTYFQNEAQLEKSRLLSDRFSAERPKGSFSTLEIQRTEQGDSAMYLCASSSISGTEPYEQYFGPGTRLTVT.

This clonotype appeared many times. The gene calls are TRBV20-1 and TRBJ2-7; maybe TRBD2 (7 bases). The germline V and J ends were trimmed by 5 bases and 4 bases, with 18 bases remaining between them. Germline V gene data show CDR1 as DFQATT and CDR2 as SNEGSKA (reference sequence). This CDR3 is 14 amino acids long. The CDR3 bases are TGCAGTGCTGGGGGGGCCGGGTTAGGTTACGAGCAGTACGTC. Its translation is CSAGGAGLGYEQYV.

The rearrangement uses TRBV5-1 and TRBJ1-1, with 8 nucleotides matching TRBD1. J gave up 1 base and V 3 bases, and 5 bases lay outside the gene matches. The CDR3 has 15 residues. The germline V gene encodes CDR1 SGHRS and CDR2 YFSETQ. CDR3 sequence reads: CASSSRQGPNTEAFF. CDR3 bases: TGCGCCAGCAGCTCCCGACAGGGGCCGAACACTGAAGCTTTCTTT.

This clonotype has ten or more counts. This chain connects TRBV6-5 to TRBJ1-2; tentatively, D is TRBD1 (5 bases). Germline-derived CDR1 and CDR2 are MNHEY and SVGAGI. V lost 0 bases and J 4 bases, leaving 21 bases between the germline ends. There are 18 residues in the CDR3. The CDR3 coding sequence is TGTGCCAGCAGTTACTCGACTCCAGGGTGGAGGGAAGTCTATGGCTACACCTTC. Protein product: CASSYSTPGWREVYGYTF.

The sample holds a few counts of this clonotype. V usage is TRBV5-5 and J usage is TRBJ2-1, with 15 bases identical to TRBD2. Losses at the gene ends were 4 bases for V and 8 bases for J; bases not matched to a gene: 7. The CDR3 covers 16 residues. Per the germline V gene, CDR1 is SGHKS and CDR2 is YYEKEE (reference sequence). The DNA of the CDR3 is TGTGCCAGCAGCCGGATAGGGACTAGCGGGAGGTATGAGCAGTTCTTC. It codes for CASSRIGTSGRYEQFF.

In this sample, this clonotype turned up many times. The chain employs TRBV10-3 and TRBJ1-1; D remains ambiguous. Germline CDR1 reads ENHRY; CDR2 reads SYGVKD. This CDR3 region has 15 residues. With 0 bases removed from V and 0 bases from J, the gap between germline ends came to 8 bases. For the CDR3, the DNA is TGTGCCATCAGTGAGTCGGGCAGCATGAACACTGAAGCTTTCTTT. Its translation is CAISESGSMNTEAFF.

The rearrangement links TRBV28 to TRBJ2-7; 8 positions match TRBD2. Germline loops: CDR1 MDHEN, CDR2 SYDVKM. This CDR3 has 14 amino acids. Trimming at V came to 6 bases and at J to 2 bases, leaving 6 bases not matched to a gene. As DNA, the CDR3 is TGTGCCAGCAGGCCAAGCGGGAGCCCCTACGAGCAGTACTTC. Protein: CASRPSGSPYEQYF.

This clonotype was seen at least ten times. The chain joins TRBV6-1 to TRBJ2-2; unclear D gene. V was shortened by 6 bases and J by 0 bases, with 5 bases between the two germline ends. The CDR3 sequence is 13 residues long. Germline assignment: CDR1 MNHNS and CDR2 SASEGT. The CDR3 sequence: CASRGANTGELFF. DNA of the CDR3: TGTGCCAGCAGGGGCGCGAACACCGGGGAGCTGTTTTTT.

This clonotype was found many times. The chain carries TRBV10-3 and TRBJ2-3; possibly TRBD1 for D (5 bases). V shed 4 bases and J shed 4 bases, with 9 bases lying between them. The CDR3 runs 13 residues. The germline V gene encodes CDR1 ENHRY and CDR2 SYGVKD. CDR3 DNA: TGTGCCATCAGTGTCCAGGGTCCAGATACGCAGTATTTT. Translation gives CAISVQGPDTQYF.

The rearrangement uses TRBV15 and TRBJ1-5, with 7 bases that match TRBD1. From germline, CDR1 is LNHNV and CDR2 YYDKDF (reference sequence). J was trimmed by 0 bases and V by 2 bases; bases with no gene match: 7. This CDR3 has 17 residues. CDR3: CATSRRTGSVSNQPQHF. DNA for the CDR3: TGTGCCACCAGCAGACGGACAGGCTCCGTTAGCAATCAGCCCCAGCATTTT.

This clonotype showed up many times. The J gene is TRBJ2-2, the V gene TRBV28; D not resolved. Trimming removed 6 bases from V and 3 bases from J, with 2 bases in between. This CDR3 region has 11 residues. Per germline, CDR1 MDHEN and CDR2 SYDVKM. CDR3 protein: CASRDTGELFF. The CDR3 DNA sequence: TGTGCCAGCAGGGACACCGGGGAGCTGTTTTTT.

This clonotype was counted at least ten times. The chain combines TRBV6-2 or TRBV6-3 with TRBJ2-2, with D unclear. Trimming took 1 base from V and 6 from J, leaving 6 bases between them. Per germline, CDR1 MNHEY and CDR2 SVGEGT. CDR3 size: 13 residues. The CDR3 here is CASSYLGPGELFF. The CDR3 DNA reads TGTGCCAGCAGTTACTTAGGTCCCGGGGAGCTGTTTTTT.

This clonotype has more than one count but fewer than ten. The chain joins TRBV5-8 to TRBJ1-5, with D unresolved. V was trimmed by 4 bases and J by 5 bases, leaving 10 bases between them. This CDR3 has 13 amino acids. Germline lookup yields CDR1 SGHTS and CDR2 YDEGEE. The CDR3 loop is CASSDHPHQPQHF. The CDR3 DNA follows: TGTGCCAGCAGCGATCACCCGCATCAGCCCCAGCATTTT.

This chain joins TRBV7-9 and TRBJ1-2; a weak D match, TRBD1 (6 bases). V gave up 4 bases and J gave up 4 bases, with 19 bases separating them. The CDR3 is made up of 16 amino acids. Germline V gives CDR1 SEHNR, CDR2 FQNEAQ (reference sequence). CDR3 in amino acids: CASSSSTGAPLYGYTF. The CDR3, as DNA: TGTGCCAGCAGCTCTTCGACAGGTGCACCCCTCTATGGCTACACCTTC.

The chain has TRBV5-1 and TRBJ1-2, with TRBD1 matching over 9 bases. Germline loops: CDR1 SGHRS, CDR2 YFSETQ. This CDR3 is 16 amino acids long. The V and J ends lost 2 bases and 6 bases, in that order; junction bases with no gene match: 11. CDR3 nucleotide sequence: TGCGCCAGCAGCTTACCCTTACAGGGGGCGCAGAATGGCTACACCTTC. It is translated as CASSLPLQGAQNGYTF.

This clonotype has ten or more counts. This chain joins TRBV5-6 and TRBJ1-1, with 7 positions matching TRBD1. CDR1 SGHDT and CDR2 YYEEEE come from the germline V gene. The CDR3 totals 15 residues. Trimming removed 7 bases from V and 4 bases from J; junction bases left unmatched: 13. For the CDR3, the DNA is TGTGCCAGCGGGAAGCTAGGGGGCCGAGGCACTGAAGCTTTCTTT. Translating gives CASGKLGGRGTEAFF.

Many counts were recorded for this clonotype. This chain links TRBV7-3 with TRBJ2-1; D gene unclear. The CDR3 has 14 amino acids. Deletions cut 2 bases from V and 0 bases from J, with 5 bases between. Germline-derived CDR1 and CDR2 are SGHTA and FQGTGA. CDR3 sequence reads: CASSLQNSYNEQFF. The CDR3 nucleotides are TGTGCCAGCAGCTTACAGAACTCCTACAATGAGCAGTTCTTC.